Each of the 13 T cell receptor beta chains below was sequenced from the same sample in a study of blood T cells in healthy people across ages. A J-beta primer mix and a sample-barcoded 5' primer were used in a second PCR of roughly 6 to 12 cycles. TCRdb recomputed calls from the 5' RACE reads with MiXCR, one row per CDR3 protein. The sample gives about 1.4 million distinct CDR3 sequences, around 59% of which show up once; about 6.7% is in the top ten. Sequenced material: blood. These receptors originate from a man between 18 and 29 years old in good health.

This chain joins TRBV4-1 and TRBJ2-3; 8 bases align to TRBD2. Germline V gene sequence: CDR1 MGHRA, CDR2 YSYEKL. The CDR3 runs to 17 residues. The junction had 12 bases not matched to a gene; V was cut back by 5 bases and J by 2 bases. This CDR3 is CASSFPTSGYYTDTQYF. For the CDR3, the DNA is TGCGCCAGCAGCTTTCCTACTAGCGGCTATTACACAGATACGCAGTATTTT.

This chain connects TRBV12-3 or TRBV12-4 to TRBJ1-6; 7 nucleotides align to TRBD1. The junction had 6 bases not matched to a gene; V was cut back by 6 bases and J by 7 bases. CDR3 length: 14 residues. DNA of the CDR3: TGTGCCAGCAGCGCGGACAGGCAAAATTCACCCCTCCACTTT. Residues: CASSADRQNSPLHF.

The chain has TRBV4-2 and TRBJ2-4; TRBD2 aligns across 7 bases. The V segment lost 1 base and the J segment 5 bases; nucleotides outside the gene matches: 14. The CDR3 length is 18 residues. Germline V gives CDR1 LGHNA, CDR2 YNFKEQ. The CDR3 reads CASSQVESWGGVENIQYF. CDR3 DNA: TGTGCCAGCAGCCAAGTTGAAAGTTGGGGAGGGGTGGAAAACATTCAGTACTTC.

J is TRBJ2-1 and V is TRBV27, with a weak D call TRBD2 (5 bases). The CDR3 consists of 16 residues. V gave up 3 bases and J gave up 0 bases, with 12 bases separating them. The germline gives CDR1 MNHEY, CDR2 SMNVEV (reference sequence). In nucleotides, the CDR3 is TGTGCCAGCAGTTTCCGAGGGCGCCGCTCCTACAATGAGCAGTTCTTC. It is translated as CASSFRGRRSYNEQFF.

The chain carries TRBV14 and TRBJ2-5; D may be TRBD1 (5 bases). Trimming removed 7 bases at V and 4 bases at J, with 19 bases between. The CDR3 has 15 residues. Germline V gene data show CDR1 as SGHDN and CDR2 as FVKESK. CDR3 DNA sequence: TGTGCCAGCAACCAGGGAACAGTGGGGTTAGAGACCCAGTACTTC. It translates to CASNQGTVGLETQYF. Complete variable domain (other parts from reference TRBV14 and TRBJ2-5): EAGVTQFPSHSVIEKGQTVTLRCDPISGHDNLYWYRRVMGKEIKFLLHFVKESKQDESGMPNNRFLAERTGGTYSTLKVQPAELEDSGVYFCASNQGTVGLETQYFGPGTRLLVL.

In its sample, this clonotype was seen a few times. The chain has TRBV7-9 and TRBJ2-1; unclear D gene. CDR3 length: 13 residues. In germline, CDR1 is SEHNR, CDR2 FQNEAQ (reference sequence). V lost 2 bases and J 5 bases, leaving 7 bases between the germline ends. The CDR3 here is CASSLKRDNEQFF. In nucleotides, the CDR3 is TGTGCCAGCAGCTTAAAAAGGGACAATGAGCAGTTCTTC.

V is TRBV2 and J is TRBJ2-7, with D unresolved. V was shortened by 7 bases and J by 0 bases, with 16 bases between the two germline ends. In germline, CDR1 is SNHLY, CDR2 FYNNEI. There are 15 residues in the CDR3. CDR3 sequence (DNA): TGTGCCAGCACAAGTGGCACAAGAAGCTCCTACGAGCAGTACTTC. The encoded protein is CASTSGTRSSYEQYF.

The chain joins TRBV6-1 to TRBJ2-2; no clear D. CDR1 is MNHNS, CDR2 SASEGT, per germline. V shed 5 bases and J shed 5 bases, with 15 bases lying between them. The CDR3 sequence is 15 residues long. The CDR3 protein is CASSPGRMATGELFF. CDR3 coding DNA: TGTGCCAGCAGTCCAGGACGGATGGCGACCGGGGAGCTGTTTTTT.

This clonotype was seen a handful of times. The V and J genes are TRBV27 and TRBJ1-2; 8 positions match TRBD1. This CDR3 is built from 14 residues. Germline CDR1 and CDR2: MNHEY and SMNVEV (reference sequence). After removal of 5 bases from V and 4 bases from J, the junction contained 6 bases not matched to a gene. CDR3 sequence reads: CASSRTGNAYGYTF. CDR3 nucleotide sequence: TGTGCCAGCAGTCGGACAGGGAATGCCTATGGCTACACCTTC.

This clonotype was detected only a few times. The chain links TRBV25-1 to TRBJ2-7; 7 nucleotides line up with TRBD2. In germline, CDR1 is MGHDK, CDR2 SYGVNS. This CDR3 has 11 residues. The V and J ends lost 10 bases and 4 bases, in that order; junction bases with no gene match: 4. CDR3 nucleotides: TGTGCCACGGAAGCGGGGTACGAGCAGTACTTC. Its protein product is CATEAGYEQYF.

V gene TRBV10-3 combines with J gene TRBJ2-3; D possibly corresponds to TRBD1 (7 bases). The V gene's germline CDR1 is ENHRY and CDR2 SYGVKD. The length of the CDR3 is 16 residues. V lost 7 bases and J lost 4, with 21 bases in between. CDR3 residues: CAITPKPRGRSDTQYF. The CDR3 DNA reads TGTGCCATCACCCCAAAACCCAGGGGGAGGTCAGATACGCAGTATTTT.

The chain is built from TRBV7-9 and TRBJ1-2, with D hard to call. This CDR3 has 11 amino acids. The V and J ends lost 1 base and 13 bases respectively, with 10 bases between them. Germline V gene sequence: CDR1 SEHNR, CDR2 FQNEAQ (reference sequence). The CDR3 bases are TGTGCCAGCAGCTTAGAATCCATCCCCACCTTC. Translating it yields CASSLESIPTF.

The J gene is TRBJ2-4, the V gene TRBV6-1; 13 nucleotides match TRBD2. Germline V lookup: CDR1 MNHNS, CDR2 SASEGT. The CDR3 spans 18 residues. V shed 6 bases and J 1 base; nucleotides not matched to a gene: 9. Here the CDR3 reads CASSTSGRGSGAKNIQYF. The CDR3 DNA sequence: TGTGCCAGCAGCACTAGCGGGAGGGGGAGCGGGGCCAAAAACATTCAGTACTTC.